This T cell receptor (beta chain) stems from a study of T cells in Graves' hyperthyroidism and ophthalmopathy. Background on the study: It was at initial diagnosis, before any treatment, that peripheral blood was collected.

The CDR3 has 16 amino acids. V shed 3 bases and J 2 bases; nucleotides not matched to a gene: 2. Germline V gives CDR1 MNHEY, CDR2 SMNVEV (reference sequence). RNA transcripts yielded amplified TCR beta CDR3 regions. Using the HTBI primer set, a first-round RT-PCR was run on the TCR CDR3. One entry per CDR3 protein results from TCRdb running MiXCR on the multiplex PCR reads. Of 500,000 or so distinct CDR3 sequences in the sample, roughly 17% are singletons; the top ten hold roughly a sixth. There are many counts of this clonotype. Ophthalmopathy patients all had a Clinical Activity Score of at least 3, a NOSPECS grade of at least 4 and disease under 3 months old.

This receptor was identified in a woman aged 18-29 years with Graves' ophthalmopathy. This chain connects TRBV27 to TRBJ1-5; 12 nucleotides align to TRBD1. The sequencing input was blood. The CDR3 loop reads CASSLGTGGGNQPQHF. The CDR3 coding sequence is TGTGCCAGCAGTTTGGGGACAGGGGGCGGCAATCAGCCCCAGCATTTT.